The 20 T cell receptor beta chains below all came from one sample that was sequenced in a study of T cell clusters in autoimmune cytopenias. TRB was amplified from about 270 ng of peripheral blood genomic DNA per sample. One tube held mixed TRB-A and TRB-B primer pools for touch-down PCR. TCRdb reprocessed the multiplex PCR reads and reports one entry per CDR3 protein, with no DNA. This sample contains about a thousand distinct CDR3 sequences. Sequencing used peripheral blood. The receptors were gathered from a human donor with an autoimmune cytopenia, with autoimmune hepatitis or in good health (not recorded which).

V usage is TRBV7-2 and J usage is TRBJ2-3; as DNA is missing, the TRBD2 call by TCRdb cannot be tested. Germline V gene data show CDR1 as SGHTA and CDR2 as FQGNSA. CDR3 length: 15 residues. CDR3 in amino acids: CASSFGLPSTDTQYF.

The rearrangement joins TRBV20-1 to TRBJ2-5; the D call from TCRdb, TRBD1, cannot be confirmed without DNA. CDR3 length: 13 residues. Germline V lookup: CDR1 DFQATT, CDR2 SNEGSKA (reference sequence). CDR3 sequence: CSATGGAPETQYF.

This clonotype ranks as medium-sized in terms of frequency. The rearrangement uses TRBV29-1 and TRBJ2-1; TCRdb names TRBD1, which stays unverified in the absence of DNA. CDR1 is SQVTM and CDR2 is ANQGSEA in the germline V gene. The CDR3 has 13 residues. This CDR3 is CSARQGGYNEQFF.

According to its frequency, this clonotype is medium-sized. The V call is TRBV29-1, the J call TRBJ2-5; TCRdb names TRBD1, which stays unverified in the absence of DNA. The CDR3 is 13 residues long. Germline V gives CDR1 SQVTM, CDR2 ANQGSEA. The CDR3 sequence: CSARGGTGETQYF.

The CDR3 is CASSVAGALDEQFF. The chain links TRBV27 to TRBJ2-1; the D gene TCRdb calls, TRBD2, cannot be checked with no DNA. The length of the CDR3 is 14 residues. CDR1 is MNHEY and CDR2 is SMNVEV in the germline V gene (reference sequence).

The V call is TRBV7-6, the J call TRBJ2-3; TCRdb lists TRBD1, though no DNA is available to test this call. The CDR3 loop spans 15 amino acids. Germline lookup yields CDR1 SGHVS and CDR2 FNYEAQ. The CDR3 is CASSLGDRSTDTQYF.

The rearrangement joins TRBV12-3 or TRBV12-4 to TRBJ1-2; lacking DNA, the TRBD1 call made by TCRdb goes unchecked. This CDR3 is 14 amino acids long. The CDR3 sequence: CASSSGSPYYGYTF.

The chain joins TRBV19 to TRBJ2-2; TCRdb calls TRBD2, which cannot be checked without DNA. CDR3 size: 17 residues. Germline V gene data show CDR1 as LNHDA and CDR2 as SQIVND (reference sequence). The chain's CDR3 is CASSPRLAGGIDGELFF.

This clonotype counts as large by frequency. J is TRBJ1-2 and V is TRBV30. This CDR3 comprises 13 residues. Germline values: CDR1 GTSNPN, CDR2 SVGIG (reference sequence). The CDR3 spells CAGDSHLNYGYTF.

V gene TRBV11-2 combines with J gene TRBJ2-1; lacking DNA, the TRBD2 call made by TCRdb goes unchecked. The length of the CDR3 is 14 residues. Germline V CDR1 and CDR2: SGHAT, FQNNGV. The CDR3 sequence is CASSLSEGINEQFF.

The chain links TRBV4-2 to TRBJ2-2; TCRdb's assignment of TRBD2 cannot be checked, as there is no DNA. CDR3 length equals 16 residues. Germline values: CDR1 LGHNA, CDR2 YNFKEQ. This CDR3 is CASSPGTSGNTGELFF.

This clonotype is deemed medium-sized by its frequency. J is TRBJ2-7 and V is TRBV29-1; the D call of TRBD2 rests on TCRdb alone, since no DNA is present to check it. Germline V CDR1 and CDR2: SQVTM, ANQGSEA. This CDR3 has 13 amino acids. Here the CDR3 reads CSVLAGATYEQYF.

CDR3 loop: CASSAPDSTDTQYF. The chain recombines TRBV6-5 with TRBJ2-3; TCRdb outputs TRBD1, but without DNA this stays unchecked. The CDR3 spans 14 residues. The germline gives CDR1 MNHEY, CDR2 SVGAGI.

The chain uses TRBV6-5 and TRBJ2-7. The CDR3 is 12 amino acids. The V gene's germline CDR1 is MNHEY and CDR2 SVGAGI. The CDR3 region is CAISEAVGEQYF.

The chain combines TRBV19 with TRBJ1-2; TCRdb's D call of TRBD1 is untestable without DNA. This CDR3 has 13 residues. Germline values: CDR1 LNHDA, CDR2 SQIVND (reference sequence). CDR3 protein: CASSQGGDYGYTF.

CDR3 in amino acids: CASAITGAQETQYF. This chain joins TRBV12-3 or TRBV12-4 and TRBJ2-5; TCRdb names TRBD1, which stays unverified in the absence of DNA. CDR3 length: 14 amino acids.

In terms of frequency, this clonotype is medium-sized (0.01 to 0.1%). The chain combines TRBV20-1 with TRBJ2-3; TCRdb's assignment of TRBD2 cannot be checked, as there is no DNA. Germline V gene sequence: CDR1 DFQATT, CDR2 SNEGSKA (reference sequence). This CDR3 has 13 residues. The CDR3 protein is CSGPSGDTDTQYF.

The V and J genes are TRBV6-5 and TRBJ2-3; TCRdb designates TRBD1, a call that cannot be tested without DNA. Germline V CDR1 and CDR2: MNHEY, SVGAGI. This CDR3 spans 17 amino acids. The chain's CDR3 is CASSQDRQFFSTDTQYF.

The chain uses TRBV18 and TRBJ2-1. This CDR3 is built from 14 residues. Germline V CDR1 and CDR2: KGHSH, LQKENI. The CDR3 region is CASRKESSYNEQFF.

The chain uses TRBV6-5 and TRBJ1-4; TCRdb names TRBD1, which stays unverified in the absence of DNA. The CDR3 runs 13 residues. Germline V lookup: CDR1 MNHEY, CDR2 SVGAGI. The CDR3 sequence is CAIEQGNREKLFF.